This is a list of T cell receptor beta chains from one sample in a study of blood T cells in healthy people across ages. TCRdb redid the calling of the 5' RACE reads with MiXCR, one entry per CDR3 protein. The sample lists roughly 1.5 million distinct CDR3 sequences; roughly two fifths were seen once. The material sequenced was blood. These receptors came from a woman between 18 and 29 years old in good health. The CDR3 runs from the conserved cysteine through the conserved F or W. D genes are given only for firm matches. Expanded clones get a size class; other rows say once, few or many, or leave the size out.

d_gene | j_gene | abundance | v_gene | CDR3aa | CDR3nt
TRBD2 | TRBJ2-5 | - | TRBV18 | CASSPTGLGSNEQYF | TGTGCCAGCTCACCTACGGGACTAGGTAGCAATGAGCAGTACTTC
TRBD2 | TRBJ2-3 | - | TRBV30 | CAWNSGSPDTQYF | TGTGCCTGGAATAGCGGGAGTCCAGATACGCAGTATTTT
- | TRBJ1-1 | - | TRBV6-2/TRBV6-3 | CASSDAGPQDTEAFF | TGTGCCAGCAGCGACGCAGGGCCGCAGGACACTGAAGCTTTCTTT
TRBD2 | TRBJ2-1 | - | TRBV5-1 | CASSLGGGQDNEQFF | TGCGCCAGCAGCTTAGGCGGGGGGCAAGACAATGAGCAGTTCTTC
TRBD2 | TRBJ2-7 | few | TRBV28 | CASSLYSGSPFHEQYF | TGTGCCAGCAGTTTATATAGCGGGAGCCCGTTCCACGAGCAGTACTTC
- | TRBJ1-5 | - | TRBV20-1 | CSAAGHSNQPQHF | TGCAGTGCAGCGGGACACAGCAATCAGCCCCAGCATTTT
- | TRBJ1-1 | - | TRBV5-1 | CASSSKVMNTEAFF | TGCGCCAGCAGCTCGAAGGTTATGAACACTGAAGCTTTCTTT
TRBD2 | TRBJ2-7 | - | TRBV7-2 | CASSRTSGQSYEQYF | TGTGCCAGCAGCCGGACTAGCGGGCAGTCCTACGAGCAGTACTTC
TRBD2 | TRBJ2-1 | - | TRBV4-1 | CASSQGTSGRERFF | TGCGCCAGCAGCCAGGGGACTAGCGGGAGAGAGCGGTTCTTC
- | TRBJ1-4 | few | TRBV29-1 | CSVKGNLNEKLFF | TGCAGCGTAAAGGGGAACCTGAATGAAAAACTGTTTTTT
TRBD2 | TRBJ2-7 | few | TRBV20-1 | CSETSGRAYEQYF | TGCAGTGAGACTAGCGGGAGGGCCTACGAGCAGTACTTC
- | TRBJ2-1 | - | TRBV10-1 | CASSEEGTYEQFF | TGCGCCAGCAGTGAAGAGGGAACCTACGAGCAGTTCTTC
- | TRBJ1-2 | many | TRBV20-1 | CSARVSGYGYTF | TGCAGTGCTAGAGTATCAGGCTATGGCTACACCTTC
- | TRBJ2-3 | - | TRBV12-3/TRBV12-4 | CASRPVAGNPKYF | TGTGCCAGCAGACCCGTTGCGGGAAACCCCAAGTATTTT
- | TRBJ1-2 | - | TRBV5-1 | CASSEAIGYGYTF | TGCGCCAGCAGTGAAGCAATCGGGTATGGCTACACCTTC
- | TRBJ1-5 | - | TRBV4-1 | CASSRQVQADQPQHF | TGCGCCAGCAGTCGACAGGTACAGGCGGATCAGCCCCAGCATTTT
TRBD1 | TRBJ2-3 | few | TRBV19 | CASSTKGQARPDTQYF | TGTGCCAGTAGTACCAAGGGACAGGCAAGACCAGATACGCAGTATTTT
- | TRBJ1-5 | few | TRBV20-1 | CSAPGGIKGNQPQHF | TGCAGTGCCCCCGGGGGGATAAAAGGCAATCAGCCCCAGCATTTT
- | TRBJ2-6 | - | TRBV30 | CAWSVSRGSGANVLTF | TGTGCCTGGAGTGTCTCCCGGGGCTCTGGGGCCAACGTCCTGACTTTC
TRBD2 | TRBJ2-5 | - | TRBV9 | CASSATSGRVNEQYF | TGTGCCAGCAGCGCCACTAGCGGGAGGGTCAATGAGCAGTACTTC
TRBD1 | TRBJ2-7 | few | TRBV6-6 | CASNRDSPYEQYF | TGTGCCAGCAATAGGGACAGCCCTTACGAGCAGTACTTC
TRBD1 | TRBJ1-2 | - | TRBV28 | CASSPKTGEYGYTF | TGTGCCAGCAGTCCGAAGACAGGGGAGTATGGCTACACCTTC
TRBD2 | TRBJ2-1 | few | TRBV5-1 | CASSPTGTSGINEQFF | TGCGCCAGCAGCCCTACCGGGACTAGCGGGATAAATGAGCAGTTCTTC
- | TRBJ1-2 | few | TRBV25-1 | CASSEVGTLDGYTF | TGTGCCAGCAGTGAGGTAGGGACCCTAGATGGCTACACCTTC
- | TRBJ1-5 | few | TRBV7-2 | CASSLLGTGEPQHF | TGTGCCAGCAGCTTACTCGGGACTGGGGAGCCCCAGCATTTT
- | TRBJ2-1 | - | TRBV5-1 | CASSFTTVMGNEQFF | TGCGCCAGCAGCTTCACGACAGTAATGGGCAATGAGCAGTTCTTC
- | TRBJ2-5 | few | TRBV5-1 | CASSLDVNARTQYF | TGCGCCAGCAGCTTAGATGTCAACGCTCGGACCCAGTACTTC
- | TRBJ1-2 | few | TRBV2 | CASSGGRAYGYTF | TGTGCCAGCAGTGGGGGCAGGGCCTATGGCTACACCTTC
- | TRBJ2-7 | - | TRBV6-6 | CASRDQGSYNEQYF | TGTGCCAGCAGAGATCAGGGATCCTACAATGAGCAGTACTTC